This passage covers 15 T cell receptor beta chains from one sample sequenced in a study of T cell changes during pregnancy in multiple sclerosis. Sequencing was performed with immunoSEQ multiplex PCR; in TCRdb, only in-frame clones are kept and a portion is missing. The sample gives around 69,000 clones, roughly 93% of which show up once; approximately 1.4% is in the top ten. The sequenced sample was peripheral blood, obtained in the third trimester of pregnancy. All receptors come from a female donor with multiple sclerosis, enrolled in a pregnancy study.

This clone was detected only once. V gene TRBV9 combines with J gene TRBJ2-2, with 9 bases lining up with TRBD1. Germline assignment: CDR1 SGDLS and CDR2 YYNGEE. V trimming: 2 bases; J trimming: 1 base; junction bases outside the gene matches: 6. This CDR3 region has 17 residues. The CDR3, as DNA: TGTGCCAGCAGCGTTACGCCGGGACAGGGGAACACCGGGGAGCTGTTTTTT. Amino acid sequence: CASSVTPGQGNTGELFF.

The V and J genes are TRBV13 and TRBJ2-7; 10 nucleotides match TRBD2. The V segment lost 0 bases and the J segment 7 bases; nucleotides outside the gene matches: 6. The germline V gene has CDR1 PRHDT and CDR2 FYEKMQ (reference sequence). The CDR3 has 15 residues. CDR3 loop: CASSLGPSGGVEQYF. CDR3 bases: TGTGCCAGCAGCTTAGGCCCCAGCGGGGGGGTTGAGCAGTACTTC.

DNA of the CDR3: TGTGCCAGCAGCTTAAGAGCAACTCCCTTCTCTGGAAACACCATATATTTT. As protein: CASSLRATPFSGNTIYF. The rearrangement joins TRBV7-3 to TRBJ1-3; D remains unclear. Trimming removed 1 base at V and 0 bases at J, with 13 bases between. CDR3 length equals 17 residues. Germline CDR1 reads SGHTA; CDR2 reads FQGTGA.

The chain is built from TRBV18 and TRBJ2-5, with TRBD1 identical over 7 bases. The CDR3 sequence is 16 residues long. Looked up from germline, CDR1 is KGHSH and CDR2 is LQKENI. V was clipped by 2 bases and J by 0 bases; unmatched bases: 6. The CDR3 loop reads CASSPKGDRDQETQYF. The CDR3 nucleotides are TGTGCCAGCTCACCAAAAGGAGACAGGGACCAAGAGACCCAGTACTTC.

CDR3 bases: TGTGCCAGCAGCGGACAGGGGATTAATGAAAAACTGTTTTTT. Protein: CASSGQGINEKLFF. This chain uses TRBV7-2 with TRBJ1-4; 9 bases are a match to TRBD1. The CDR3 has 14 amino acids. V lost 5 bases to trimming and J lost 4 bases; unmatched junction nucleotides: 2. CDR1 is SGHTA and CDR2 is FQGNSA in the germline V gene.

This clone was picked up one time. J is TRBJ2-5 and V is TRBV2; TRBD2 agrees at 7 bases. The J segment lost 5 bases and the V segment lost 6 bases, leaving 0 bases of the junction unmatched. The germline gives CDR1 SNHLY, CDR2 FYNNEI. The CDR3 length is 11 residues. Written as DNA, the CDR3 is TGTGCCAGCAGGGGGGGGGAGACCCAGTACTTC. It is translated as CASRGGETQYF.

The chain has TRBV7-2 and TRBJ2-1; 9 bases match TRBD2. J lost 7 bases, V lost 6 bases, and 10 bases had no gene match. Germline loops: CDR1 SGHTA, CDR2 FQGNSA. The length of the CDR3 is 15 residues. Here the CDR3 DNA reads TGTGCCAGCAGGGGGGAGGCGGGGGGGCGGAATGAGCAGTTCTTC. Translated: CASRGEAGGRNEQFF.

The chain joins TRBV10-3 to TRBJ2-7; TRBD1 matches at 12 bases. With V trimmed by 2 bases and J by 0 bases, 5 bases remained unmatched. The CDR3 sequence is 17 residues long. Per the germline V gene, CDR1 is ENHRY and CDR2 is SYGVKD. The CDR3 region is CAISEGGQGASSYEQYF. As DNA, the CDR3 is TGTGCCATCAGTGAGGGGGGACAGGGGGCAAGCTCCTACGAGCAGTACTTC.

The CDR3 region has the DNA TGCGCCAGCAGCCAAGAGGACAGGGGGATTTTTCAGGAGACCCAGTACTTC. Translated: CASSQEDRGIFQETQYF. This chain uses TRBV4-1 with TRBJ2-5; 10 nucleotides agree with TRBD1. The J segment lost 5 bases and the V segment lost 0 bases, leaving 9 bases of the junction unmatched. Germline V gene lookup returns CDR1 MGHRA and CDR2 YSYEKL. This CDR3 is 17 amino acids long.

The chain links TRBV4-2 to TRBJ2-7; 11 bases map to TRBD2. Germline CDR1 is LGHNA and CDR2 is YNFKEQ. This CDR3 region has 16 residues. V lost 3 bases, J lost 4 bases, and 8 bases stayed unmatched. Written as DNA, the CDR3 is TGTGCCAGCAGCCAGGACGGGACTAGCGGAGGATACGAGCAGTACTTC. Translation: CASSQDGTSGGYEQYF.

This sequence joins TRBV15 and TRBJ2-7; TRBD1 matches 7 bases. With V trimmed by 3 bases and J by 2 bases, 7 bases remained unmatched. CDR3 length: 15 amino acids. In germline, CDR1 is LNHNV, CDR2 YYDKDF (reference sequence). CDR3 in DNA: TGTGCCACCAGCAGGGCCCAGGGGGTCCCCTACGAGCAGTACTTC. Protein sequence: CATSRAQGVPYEQYF.

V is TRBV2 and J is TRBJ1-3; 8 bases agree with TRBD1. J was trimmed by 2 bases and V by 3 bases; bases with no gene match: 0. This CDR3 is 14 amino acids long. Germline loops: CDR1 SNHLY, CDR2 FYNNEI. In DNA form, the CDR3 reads TGTGCCAGCAGTGAGACAGGGGCTGGAAACACCATATATTTT. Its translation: CASSETGAGNTIYF.

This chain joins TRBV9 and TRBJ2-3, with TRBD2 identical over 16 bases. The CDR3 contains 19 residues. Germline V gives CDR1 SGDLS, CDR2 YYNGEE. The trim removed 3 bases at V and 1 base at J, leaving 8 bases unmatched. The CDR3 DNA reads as TGTGCCAGCAGCGCACCCGGGACTAGCGGGGGGGCCCGCACAGATACGCAGTATTTT. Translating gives CASSAPGTSGGARTDTQYF.

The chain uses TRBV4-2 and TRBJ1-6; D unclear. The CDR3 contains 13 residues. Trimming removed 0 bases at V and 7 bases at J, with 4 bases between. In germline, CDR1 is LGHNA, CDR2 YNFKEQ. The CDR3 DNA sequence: TGTGCCAGCAGCCAAGAGAGGAATTCACCCCTCCACTTT. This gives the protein CASSQERNSPLHF.

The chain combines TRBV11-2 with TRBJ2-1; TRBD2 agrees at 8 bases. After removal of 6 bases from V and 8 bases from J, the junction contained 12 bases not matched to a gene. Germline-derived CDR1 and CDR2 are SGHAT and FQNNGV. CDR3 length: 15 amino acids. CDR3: CASRLSGEGVDEQFF. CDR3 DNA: TGTGCCAGCAGGCTTAGCGGGGAAGGGGTGGATGAGCAGTTCTTC. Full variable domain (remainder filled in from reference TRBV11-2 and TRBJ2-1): EAGVAQSPRYKIIEKRQSVAFWCNPISGHATLYWYQQILGQGPKLLIQFQNNGVVDDSQLPKDRFSAERLKGVDSTLKIQPAKLEDSAVYLCASRLSGEGVDEQFFGPGTRLTVL.